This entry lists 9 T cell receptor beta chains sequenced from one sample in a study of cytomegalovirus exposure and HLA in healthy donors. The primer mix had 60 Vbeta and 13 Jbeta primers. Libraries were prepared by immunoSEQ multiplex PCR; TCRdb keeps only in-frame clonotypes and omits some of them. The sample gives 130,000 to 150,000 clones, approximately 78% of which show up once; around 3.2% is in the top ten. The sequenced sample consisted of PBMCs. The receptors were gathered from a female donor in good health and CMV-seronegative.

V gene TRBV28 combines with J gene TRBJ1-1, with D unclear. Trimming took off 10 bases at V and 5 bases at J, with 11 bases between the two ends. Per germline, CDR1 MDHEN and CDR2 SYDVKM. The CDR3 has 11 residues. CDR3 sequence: CATIGGTEAFF. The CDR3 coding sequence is TGTGCCACCATTGGAGGGACTGAAGCTTTCTTT.

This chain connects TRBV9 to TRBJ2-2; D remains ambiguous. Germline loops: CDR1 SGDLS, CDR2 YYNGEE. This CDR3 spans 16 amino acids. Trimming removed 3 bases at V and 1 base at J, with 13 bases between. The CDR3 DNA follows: TGTGCCAGCAGCGAATTTGTTAATATGAACACCGGGGAGCTGTTTTTT. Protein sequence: CASSEFVNMNTGELFF.

The DNA of the CDR3 is TGCAGCGTTGAAGTCAGGGACTATGGCTACACCTTC. This codes for CSVEVRDYGYTF. The rearrangement joins TRBV29-1 to TRBJ1-2, with a weak D call TRBD1 (5 bases). Trimming removed 1 base from V and 3 bases from J, with 6 bases in between. This CDR3 has 12 residues. The V gene's germline CDR1 is SQVTM and CDR2 ANQGSEA.

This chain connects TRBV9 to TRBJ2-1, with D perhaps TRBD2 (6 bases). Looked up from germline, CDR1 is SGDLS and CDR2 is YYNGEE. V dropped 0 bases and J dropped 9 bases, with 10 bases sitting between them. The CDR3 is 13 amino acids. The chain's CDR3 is CASSVGGSGEQFF. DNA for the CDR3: TGTGCCAGCAGCGTAGGGGGTAGCGGTGAGCAGTTCTTC.

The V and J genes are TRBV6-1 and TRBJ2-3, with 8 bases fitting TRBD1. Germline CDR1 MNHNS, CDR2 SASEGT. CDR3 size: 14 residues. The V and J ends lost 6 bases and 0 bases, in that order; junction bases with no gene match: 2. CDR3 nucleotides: TGTGCCAGCAGCCGACAGGGGAGCACAGATACGCAGTATTTT. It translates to CASSRQGSTDTQYF.

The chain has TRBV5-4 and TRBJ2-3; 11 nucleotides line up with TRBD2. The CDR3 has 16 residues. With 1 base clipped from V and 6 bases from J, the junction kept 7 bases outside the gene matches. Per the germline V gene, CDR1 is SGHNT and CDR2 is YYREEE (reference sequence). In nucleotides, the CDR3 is TGTGCCAGCAGCTTGTCTAGCGGGAGGTCGTGGGATACGCAGTATTTT. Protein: CASSLSSGRSWDTQYF.

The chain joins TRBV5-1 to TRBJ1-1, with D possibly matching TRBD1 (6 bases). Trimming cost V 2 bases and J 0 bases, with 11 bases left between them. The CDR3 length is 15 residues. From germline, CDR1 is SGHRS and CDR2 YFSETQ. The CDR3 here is CASSLDRPVNTEAFF. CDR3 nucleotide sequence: TGCGCCAGCAGCTTAGACAGGCCGGTGAACACTGAAGCTTTCTTT.

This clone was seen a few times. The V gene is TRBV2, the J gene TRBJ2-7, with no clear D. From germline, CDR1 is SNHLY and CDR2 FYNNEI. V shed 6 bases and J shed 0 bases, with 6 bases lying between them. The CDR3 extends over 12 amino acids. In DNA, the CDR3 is TGTGCCAGCAGGGTCTACTCCTACGAGCAGTACTTC. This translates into CASRVYSYEQYF.

This CDR3 is CSVGRTSGNTDTQYF. DNA of the CDR3: TGCAGCGTAGGCCGGACTAGCGGGAACACAGATACGCAGTATTTT. The V and J genes are TRBV29-1 and TRBJ2-3; 12 bases fit TRBD2. The junction had 6 bases not matched to a gene; V was cut back by 6 bases and J by 2 bases. Looked up from germline, CDR1 is SQVTM and CDR2 is ANQGSEA. There are 15 residues in the CDR3.